The entry below describes one TCR beta chain. The antigen is unknown. This specimen belongs to a study of OX40 agonist ivuxolimab in advanced cancers. Study context: As their treatment, patients were administered ivuxolimab, an agonistic anti-OX40 (CD134) antibody. Study outcomes and limitations: In CD8+ T cells, expanded clones were on average more numerous than in CD4+.

Here immunoSEQ multiplex PCR was the method, and the copy in TCRdb shows in-frame clones only, minus some. Among 65,000 to 85,000 clones listed, 84% were seen once. Patients were excluded for autoimmune disease history or systemic immunosuppression. Blood specimens came from baseline, cycle 4 day 1, and cycle 7 day 1. The germline gives CDR1 LNHDA, CDR2 SQIVND (reference sequence). The CDR3 contains 16 residues. The ends lost 1 base at V and 4 bases at J; junction bases unmatched: 9. Sequences were derived from CD4+ or CD8+ T cells sorted from blood, sampled in a trial of the OX40 agonist ivuxolimab. The clonotype comes from an adult with an advanced solid tumor such as melanoma, head and neck, liver or kidney cancer. V and J are TRBV19 and TRBJ2-5, with 7 bases matching TRBD2. CDR3 amino acids: CASSIVGGRGRETQYF. In nucleotides, the CDR3 is TGTGCCAGTAGTATAGTCGGAGGGCGGGGGAGAGAGACCCAGTACTTC.